This entry lists 28 T cell receptor beta chains sequenced from one sample in a study of Ad26.COV2.S vaccination and SARS-CoV-2 variants. Treatment here: some 20 received Ad26.COV2.S at low or high dose, single or two shots; 5 received placebo; per-sample allocation not given. Each sample was drawn 63 days after the first injection (of vaccine or placebo). The protocol was immunoSEQ multiplex PCR, while the TCRdb copy is restricted to in-frame clones and leaves out a portion. The top ten hold roughly 13% of the sample, which has about 480,000 clones, around nine tenths seen once. The specimen comprised peripheral blood, sampled in a trial of Ad26.COV2.S vaccine versus placebo. The receptors derive from a person aged 18-65 years who received the Ad26.COV2.S COVID-19 vaccine or a placebo.

The J gene is TRBJ1-5, the V gene TRBV15; 10 bases map to TRBD1. Germline V gene sequence: CDR1 LNHNV, CDR2 YYDKDF (reference sequence). The CDR3 extends over 16 amino acids. Unmatched junction bases numbered 4, after V lost 5 bases and J lost 0 bases. CDR3 DNA: TGTGCCACCAGCCGGGACAGGGGATATAGCAATCAGCCCCAGCATTTT. Translating gives CATSRDRGYSNQPQHF.

The chain employs TRBV28 and TRBJ2-3, with 8 bases aligning to TRBD2. Germline-derived CDR1 and CDR2 are MDHEN and SYDVKM. V was pared by 4 bases and J by 2 bases, with 8 bases of the junction left unmatched. This CDR3 is built from 16 residues. CDR3 DNA: TGTGCCAGCAGTTCCGCGACTAGCGAGAACACAGATACGCAGTATTTT. Translating gives CASSSATSENTDTQYF.

The rearrangement joins TRBV12-3 or TRBV12-4 to TRBJ2-7, with D perhaps matching TRBD2 (5 bases). The CDR3 totals 12 residues. Trimming removed 5 bases at V and 4 bases at J, with 9 bases between. CDR3 sequence reads: CASSRTRYEQYF. CDR3 nucleotide sequence: TGTGCCAGCAGTCGCACTAGATACGAGCAGTACTTC.

The CDR3 bases are TGTGCCAGCAGTTTATCGGACATTCAGTACTTC. Translating it yields CASSLSDIQYF. The chain employs TRBV12-3 or TRBV12-4 and TRBJ2-4; D unclear. V shed 2 bases and J shed 8 bases, with 4 bases lying between them. The CDR3 has 11 amino acids.

V usage is TRBV6-5 and J usage is TRBJ1-5, with a tentative D call TRBD1 (6 bases). CDR1 MNHEY and CDR2 SVGAGI come from the germline V gene. The CDR3 has 15 residues. Trimming removed 5 bases from V and 0 bases from J, with 11 bases in between. This CDR3 is CASSTRGLSNQPQHF. The CDR3 nucleotides read TGTGCCAGCAGTACCAGGGGACTTAGCAATCAGCCCCAGCATTTT.

The chain combines TRBV7-8 with TRBJ1-1; D is unclear. Germline CDR1 is SGHVS and CDR2 is FQNEAQ. Trimming pared 5 bases from V and 0 bases from J, leaving 13 bases between. The CDR3 extends over 15 amino acids. CDR3 in DNA: TGTGCCAGCAGCAAAACTGGGATTATGAACACTGAAGCTTTCTTT. It codes for CASSKTGIMNTEAFF.

V usage is TRBV5-8 and J usage is TRBJ2-5; 10 bases align to TRBD2. The ends lost 0 bases at V and 2 bases at J; junction bases unmatched: 4. Germline V gene sequence: CDR1 SGHTS, CDR2 YDEGEE. CDR3 size: 16 residues. The CDR3: CASSLGTSGTQETQYF. DNA of the CDR3: TGTGCCAGCAGCTTGGGGACTAGCGGTACACAAGAGACCCAGTACTTC.

This clone came up a few times. V and J are TRBV28 and TRBJ1-6, with D tentatively TRBD1 (6 bases). The V gene lost 4 bases and the J gene lost 0 bases, with 22 bases spanning the gap. CDR3 size: 20 residues. From germline, CDR1 is MDHEN and CDR2 SYDVKM. The CDR3 is CASSWKGGESFSSYNSPLHF. The CDR3 DNA reads as TGTGCCAGCAGTTGGAAAGGGGGAGAAAGCTTTAGCTCCTATAATTCACCCCTCCACTTT.

The V call is TRBV28, the J call TRBJ1-5; unclear D gene. Between the trimmed V and J ends, which lost 4 bases and 8 bases, there was a span of 12 bases. This CDR3 has 13 residues. CDR1 is MDHEN and CDR2 is SYDVKM in the germline V gene. The CDR3 loop reads CASSYGVREPQHF. CDR3 sequence (DNA): TGTGCCAGCAGTTATGGGGTTCGGGAGCCCCAGCATTTT.

The CDR3 is CASSLEGRTTNEKLFF. The CDR3 DNA is TGTGCCAGCAGCTTAGAGGGTCGCACAACTAATGAAAAACTGTTTTTT. The chain recombines TRBV7-9 with TRBJ1-4; D remains unclear. The CDR3 loop spans 16 amino acids. Germline CDR1 is SEHNR and CDR2 is FQNEAQ (reference sequence). V was shortened by 1 base and J by 0 bases, with 9 bases between the two germline ends.

This clone was seen once. The chain couples TRBV7-8 to TRBJ2-1; 9 bases are a match to TRBD2. J gave up 0 bases and V 4 bases, and 19 bases lay outside the gene matches. Per germline, CDR1 SGHVS and CDR2 FQNEAQ. The CDR3 length is 21 residues. The DNA of the CDR3 is TGTGCCAGCAGCTCCCGACTAGCGGCCCTCAGGACCTTAAGCTCCTACAATGAGCAGTTCTTC. Translation gives CASSSRLAALRTLSSYNEQFF.

The chain couples TRBV6-5 to TRBJ1-1, with unresolved D. Looked up from germline, CDR1 is MNHEY and CDR2 is SVGAGI. Deletions cut 4 bases from V and 4 bases from J, with 16 bases between. The CDR3 contains 15 residues. The CDR3 region is CASSSTSVDSTEAFF. The CDR3 nucleotides are TGTGCCAGCAGTTCTACGTCGGTAGATAGCACTGAAGCTTTCTTT.

The genes are TRBV9 and TRBJ2-1, with D unresolved. The CDR3 runs 15 residues. CDR1 is SGDLS and CDR2 is YYNGEE in the germline V gene. The V gene lost 0 bases and the J gene lost 10 bases, with 17 bases spanning the gap. Here the CDR3 reads CASSVGSLSAWEQFF. In DNA, the CDR3 is TGTGCCAGCAGCGTAGGCTCACTATCGGCCTGGGAGCAGTTCTTC.

The chain uses TRBV29-1 and TRBJ2-1, with D maybe TRBD1 (6 bases). V lost 7 bases to trimming and J lost 2 bases, with 12 bases between them. This CDR3 region has 13 residues. Germline CDR1 is SQVTM and CDR2 is ANQGSEA. CDR3 amino acids: CSARRGTYNEQFF. The CDR3 DNA reads as TGCAGCGCCCGTAGGGGGACCTACAATGAGCAGTTCTTC.

This clone was detected once. This same CDR3 is encoded by further DNA sequences in the sample. The gene calls are TRBV4-2 and TRBJ2-2, with 7 bases fitting TRBD2. The length of the CDR3 is 16 residues. From germline, CDR1 is LGHNA and CDR2 YNFKEQ. Germline trimming cut 0 bases from V and 1 base from J; bases unmatched to any gene: 2. CDR3 in DNA: TGTGCCAGCAGCCAAGAAGCGGGAAGGAACACCGGGGAGCTGTTTTTT. Amino acids: CASSQEAGRNTGELFF.

In this sample, this clone turned up once. The CDR3 coding sequence is TGTGCCAGCAGTGGCGTCCCGGGACGGTTAGATACGCAGTATTTT. This translates into CASSGVPGRLDTQYF. The chain is built from TRBV28 and TRBJ2-3; either TRBD1 or TRBD2 may supply D (5 bases each). Deletions cut 5 bases from V and 5 bases from J, with 17 bases between. The germline V gene has CDR1 MDHEN and CDR2 SYDVKM. There are 15 residues in the CDR3. The full variable domain, its missing parts supplied by reference TRBV28 and TRBJ2-3, is DVKVTQSSRYLVKRTGEKVFLECVQDMDHENMFWYRQDPGLGLRLIYFSYDVKMKEKGDIPEGYSVSREKKERFSLILESASTNQTSMYLCASSGVPGRLDTQYFGPGTRLTVL.

The V gene is TRBV5-6, the J gene TRBJ1-4, with unresolved D. Looked up from germline, CDR1 is SGHDT and CDR2 is YYEEEE. This CDR3 has 14 residues. Trimming took 0 bases from V and 4 from J, leaving 7 bases between them. This CDR3 is CASSLEGLNEKLFF. CDR3 DNA sequence: TGTGCCAGCAGCTTGGAGGGTCTTAATGAAAAACTGTTTTTT.

The chain combines TRBV28 with TRBJ2-7; weak D call: TRBD2 (6 bases). V was cut by 3 bases and J by 4 bases, with 16 bases left in between. The CDR3 is 15 amino acids. Germline CDR1 reads MDHEN; CDR2 reads SYDVKM. As DNA, the CDR3 is TGTGCCAGCAGTTTTGATGGGGACTTTCAATACGAGCAGTACTTC. This encodes CASSFDGDFQYEQYF. Variable domain in full (rest from reference TRBV28 and TRBJ2-7): DVKVTQSSRYLVKRTGEKVFLECVQDMDHENMFWYRQDPGLGLRLIYFSYDVKMKEKGDIPEGYSVSREKKERFSLILESASTNQTSMYLCASSFDGDFQYEQYFGPGTRLTVT.

This clone was seen a single time. J is TRBJ1-4 and V is TRBV9; D is undetermined. The CDR3 totals 14 residues. V was cut by 0 bases and J by 7 bases, with 10 bases left in between. Germline CDR1 reads SGDLS; CDR2 reads YYNGEE. Here the CDR3 reads CASSVDAVSEKLFF. The DNA of the CDR3 is TGTGCCAGCAGCGTAGACGCGGTTAGTGAAAAACTGTTTTTT.

V is TRBV10-3 and J is TRBJ2-1; TRBD2 matches 7 bases. CDR1 and CDR2 (germline): ENHRY, SYGVKD. The length of the CDR3 is 14 residues. Germline trimming cut 10 bases from V and 7 bases from J; bases unmatched to any gene: 13. CDR3 DNA sequence: TGTGCCACCTCGTCTACTAGCGAGACTAATGAGCAGTTCTTC. Translated, it gives CATSSTSETNEQFF.

The J gene is TRBJ2-2, the V gene TRBV5-1; 10 nucleotides line up with TRBD1. The trim removed 4 bases at V and 5 bases at J, leaving 5 bases unmatched. Germline V lookup: CDR1 SGHRS, CDR2 YFSETQ. The CDR3 spans 15 residues. The chain's CDR3 is CASSKWTGGTGELFF. CDR3 nucleotide sequence: TGCGCCAGCAGCAAATGGACAGGGGGGACCGGGGAGCTGTTTTTT.

The rearrangement links TRBV7-2 to TRBJ2-1, with D tentatively TRBD2 (6 bases). The V end lost 1 base, the J end lost 0 bases, and 16 bases lay between the germline ends. The CDR3 runs to 18 residues. The V gene's germline CDR1 is SGHTA and CDR2 FQGNSA. The CDR3 here is CASSLEMRAGYSYNEQFF. CDR3 sequence (DNA): TGTGCCAGCAGCTTAGAGATGCGGGCGGGATACTCCTACAATGAGCAGTTCTTC.

The chain has TRBV5-1 and TRBJ2-1, with TRBD1 matching 9 bases. This CDR3 is built from 20 residues. The germline CDR1 and CDR2 sequences are SGHRS and YFSETQ. J was trimmed by 3 bases and V by 1 base; bases with no gene match: 17. In DNA, the CDR3 is TGCGCCAGCAGCTTGTCGCCGAATCCCAGGACGGGACAGGGCTACAATGAGCAGTTCTTC. Protein product: CASSLSPNPRTGQGYNEQFF.

Regarding this clone: The sample holds other DNA sequences that translate to the same CDR3. This chain links TRBV5-4 with TRBJ1-1; D is uncertain. This CDR3 is built from 12 residues. Germline values: CDR1 SGHNT, CDR2 YYREEE (reference sequence). Trimming stripped 1 base from V and 0 bases from J, with 1 base between. The CDR3 region is CASSLLNTEAFF. DNA of the CDR3: TGTGCCAGCAGCTTGTTGAACACTGAAGCTTTCTTT. The whole variable domain, remainder taken from reference TRBV5-4 and TRBJ1-1, is ETGVTQSPTHLIKTRGQQVTLRCSSQSGHNTVSWYQQALGQGPQFIFQYYREEENGRGNFPPRFSGLQFPNYSSELNVNALELDDSALYLCASSLLNTEAFFGQGTRLTVV.

The gene calls are TRBV28 and TRBJ1-3; D remains unclear. The CDR3 sequence is 11 residues long. The V end was cut by 2 bases, the J end by 7 bases, with 3 bases between. CDR1 and CDR2 (germline): MDHEN, SYDVKM. The CDR3 DNA reads TGTGCCAGCAGTTTAATTAACACCATATATTTT. It specifies CASSLINTIYF.

CDR3 region: CASSHGTAFSYTF. The CDR3 bases are TGTGCCAGTTCTCACGGGACAGCCTTCAGCTACACCTTC. The genes are TRBV6-5 and TRBJ1-2, with TRBD1 matching over 7 bases. The CDR3 contains 13 residues. In germline, CDR1 is MNHEY, CDR2 SVGAGI. The ends lost 9 bases at V and 9 bases at J; junction bases unmatched: 13.

A few counts support this clone. The chain uses TRBV5-1 and TRBJ2-6, with TRBD2 identical over 7 bases. Germline lookup yields CDR1 SGHRS and CDR2 YFSETQ. After removal of 7 bases from V and 0 bases from J, the junction contained 10 bases not matched to a gene. CDR3 length equals 17 residues. The CDR3 protein is CASRQRGFGSGANVLTF. CDR3 coding DNA: TGCGCCAGCCGCCAGCGGGGTTTCGGCTCTGGGGCCAACGTCCTGACTTTC.

The chain joins TRBV5-1 to TRBJ2-7, with TRBD2 identical over 15 bases. Germline V CDR1 and CDR2: SGHRS, YFSETQ. Trimming took 4 bases from V and 2 from J; bases not matched to a gene: 7. CDR3 length: 17 amino acids. In nucleotides, the CDR3 is TGCGCCAGCAGCCCAGGACTAGCGGGAGGGTTAACCTACGAGCAGTACTTC. Its translation is CASSPGLAGGLTYEQYF.